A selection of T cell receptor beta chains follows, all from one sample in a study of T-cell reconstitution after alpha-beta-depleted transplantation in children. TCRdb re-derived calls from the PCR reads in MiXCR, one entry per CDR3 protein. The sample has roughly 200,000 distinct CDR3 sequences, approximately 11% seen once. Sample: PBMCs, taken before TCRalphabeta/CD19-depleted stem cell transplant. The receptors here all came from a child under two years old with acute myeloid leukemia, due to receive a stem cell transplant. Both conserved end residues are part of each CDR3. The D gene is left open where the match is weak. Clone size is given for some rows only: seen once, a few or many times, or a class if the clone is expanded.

cdr3_aa: CASSQDRATFGNTIYF
cdr3_nt: TGCGCCAGCAGCCAAGATCGGGCGACCTTTGGAAACACCATATATTTT
d_call: NA
v_call: TRBV4-1
j_call: TRBJ1-3
clone_size: many

cdr3_aa: CASSVGASGNQRNEQFF
cdr3_nt: TGTGCCAGCAGCGTAGGGGCTAGCGGGAACCAAAGGAATGAGCAGTTCTTC
d_call: TRBD2
v_call: TRBV9
j_call: TRBJ2-1
clone_size: many

cdr3_aa: CASSKNQPQHF
cdr3_nt: TGTGCCAGCAGCAAAAATCAGCCCCAGCATTTT
d_call: NA
v_call: TRBV21-1
j_call: TRBJ1-5
clone_size: many

cdr3_aa: CASKGQPTDTQYF
cdr3_nt: TGTGCCAGCAAAGGACAGCCCACAGATACGCAGTATTTT
d_call: NA
v_call: TRBV28
j_call: TRBJ2-3
clone_size: many

cdr3_aa: CASSFMGQIYGYTF
cdr3_nt: TGTGCCAGCAGTTTTATGGGACAGATCTATGGCTACACCTTC
d_call: TRBD1
v_call: TRBV12-3/TRBV12-4
j_call: TRBJ1-2
clone_size: many

cdr3_aa: CAWTPNGYTTEAFF
cdr3_nt: TGTGCCTGGACCCCGAATGGATATACCACTGAAGCTTTCTTT
d_call: NA
v_call: TRBV30
j_call: TRBJ1-1
clone_size: many

cdr3_aa: CASSYSGMGTDTQYF
cdr3_nt: TGTGCCAGCAGTTACTCCGGCATGGGCACAGATACGCAGTATTTT
d_call: NA
v_call: TRBV6-5
j_call: TRBJ2-3
clone_size: many

cdr3_aa: CASSSRTESSYEQYF
cdr3_nt: TGTGCCAGCAGCTCCAGGACCGAGAGCTCCTACGAGCAGTACTTC
d_call: NA
v_call: TRBV7-9
j_call: TRBJ2-7
clone_size: many

cdr3_aa: CASSATSGTNTGELFF
cdr3_nt: TGCGCCAGCAGCGCAACTAGCGGGACGAACACCGGGGAGCTGTTTTTT
d_call: TRBD2
v_call: TRBV5-1
j_call: TRBJ2-2
clone_size: many

cdr3_aa: CASRGPRGSPLHF
cdr3_nt: TGTGCCAGCAGGGGCCCAAGAGGTTCACCCCTCCACTTT
d_call: NA
v_call: TRBV27
j_call: TRBJ1-6
clone_size: many

cdr3_aa: CATSGASGTGNEQFF
cdr3_nt: TGTGCCACCAGTGGAGCTAGCGGAACGGGGAATGAGCAGTTCTTC
d_call: TRBD2
v_call: TRBV24-1
j_call: TRBJ2-1
clone_size: many

cdr3_aa: CASTSGGDNEQFF
cdr3_nt: TGTGCCAGCACTAGCGGGGGTGATAATGAGCAGTTCTTC
d_call: TRBD2
v_call: TRBV10-3
j_call: TRBJ2-1
clone_size: many

cdr3_aa: CASSYIGGLDTEQYF
cdr3_nt: TGTGCCAGCAGCTACATAGGGGGACTAGACACAGAGCAGTACTTC
d_call: TRBD2
v_call: TRBV7-2
j_call: TRBJ2-7
clone_size: many

cdr3_aa: CASSLGLAGDTQYF
cdr3_nt: TGCGCCAGCAGCTTGGGACTAGCGGGAGATACGCAGTATTTT
d_call: TRBD2
v_call: TRBV5-1
j_call: TRBJ2-3
clone_size: many

cdr3_aa: CASSPARDSRYGYTF
cdr3_nt: TGTGCCAGCTCCCCAGCGCGGGACAGCCGATATGGCTACACCTTC
d_call: TRBD1
v_call: TRBV18
j_call: TRBJ1-2
clone_size: NA

cdr3_aa: CASRSQGRSSYEQYF
cdr3_nt: TGTGCCAGCAGGTCCCAAGGCCGTTCCTCCTACGAGCAGTACTTC
d_call: NA
v_call: TRBV28
j_call: TRBJ2-7
clone_size: many

cdr3_aa: CASSWAGQPQHF
cdr3_nt: TGTGCCAGTAGTTGGGCAGGTCAGCCCCAGCATTTT
d_call: NA
v_call: TRBV19
j_call: TRBJ1-5
clone_size: many

cdr3_aa: CASSLDGVGLNEQFF
cdr3_nt: TGTGCCAGCAGCTTAGACGGAGTTGGGCTGAATGAGCAGTTCTTC
d_call: NA
v_call: TRBV7-2
j_call: TRBJ2-1
clone_size: NA

cdr3_aa: CSAPDPHQETQYF
cdr3_nt: TGCAGTGCTCCGGACCCCCACCAAGAGACCCAGTACTTC
d_call: NA
v_call: TRBV20-1
j_call: TRBJ2-5
clone_size: many

cdr3_aa: CSAQGREHGELFF
cdr3_nt: TGCAGTGCTCAAGGGAGGGAGCACGGGGAGCTGTTTTTT
d_call: TRBD2
v_call: TRBV20-1
j_call: TRBJ2-2
clone_size: few

cdr3_aa: CASHSTGELFF
cdr3_nt: TGCGCCAGCCATAGCACCGGGGAGCTGTTTTTT
d_call: NA
v_call: TRBV23-1
j_call: TRBJ2-2
clone_size: few

cdr3_aa: CASSEGTSGFSYNEQFF
cdr3_nt: TGTGCCAGCAGTGAAGGGACTAGCGGGTTCTCCTACAATGAGCAGTTCTTC
d_call: TRBD2
v_call: TRBV25-1
j_call: TRBJ2-1
clone_size: NA

cdr3_aa: CASSLSGSVYNEQFF
cdr3_nt: TGTGCCAGCAGCTTATCAGGGTCGGTCTACAATGAGCAGTTCTTC
d_call: NA
v_call: TRBV7-3
j_call: TRBJ2-1
clone_size: NA

cdr3_aa: CASSTGQTAYEQYF
cdr3_nt: TGTGCCAGTAGTACGGGACAGACAGCCTACGAGCAGTACTTC
d_call: TRBD1
v_call: TRBV19
j_call: TRBJ2-7
clone_size: few

cdr3_aa: CASTTDRQIKSGYTF
cdr3_nt: TGTGCCAGCACCACCGACAGGCAAATTAAATCTGGCTACACCTTC
d_call: NA
v_call: TRBV6-5
j_call: TRBJ1-2
clone_size: many

cdr3_aa: CASSLALVWNYGYTF
cdr3_nt: TGTGCCAGCAGTTTAGCGCTCGTCTGGAACTATGGCTACACCTTC
d_call: NA
v_call: TRBV12-3/TRBV12-4
j_call: TRBJ1-2
clone_size: many

cdr3_aa: CASSLTFLGDEQFF
cdr3_nt: TGTGCCAGCAGCTTAACGTTCCTAGGCGATGAGCAGTTCTTC
d_call: NA
v_call: TRBV7-3
j_call: TRBJ2-1
clone_size: NA

cdr3_aa: CASSLSGPGTGRAYGYTF
cdr3_nt: TGTGCCAGCAGTTTAAGTGGCCCTGGGACAGGGAGGGCCTATGGCTACACCTTC
d_call: TRBD1
v_call: TRBV12-3/TRBV12-4
j_call: TRBJ1-2
clone_size: many

cdr3_aa: CASSLVKTGLNTEAFF
cdr3_nt: TGCGCCAGCAGCTTGGTGAAGACGGGACTGAACACTGAAGCTTTCTTT
d_call: NA
v_call: TRBV5-1
j_call: TRBJ1-1
clone_size: many

cdr3_aa: CSALLGRRYGYTF
cdr3_nt: TGCAGTGCTCTTTTGGGAAGGCGGTATGGCTACACCTTC
d_call: NA
v_call: TRBV20-1
j_call: TRBJ1-2
clone_size: many

cdr3_aa: CASSIWAGSDEQYF
cdr3_nt: TGTGCCAGTAGTATATGGGCAGGGTCGGACGAGCAGTACTTC
d_call: NA
v_call: TRBV19
j_call: TRBJ2-7
clone_size: few

cdr3_aa: CASSPGPVGYTF
cdr3_nt: TGTGCCAGCAGTCCCGGGCCCGTGGGCTACACCTTC
d_call: NA
v_call: TRBV28
j_call: TRBJ1-2
clone_size: many